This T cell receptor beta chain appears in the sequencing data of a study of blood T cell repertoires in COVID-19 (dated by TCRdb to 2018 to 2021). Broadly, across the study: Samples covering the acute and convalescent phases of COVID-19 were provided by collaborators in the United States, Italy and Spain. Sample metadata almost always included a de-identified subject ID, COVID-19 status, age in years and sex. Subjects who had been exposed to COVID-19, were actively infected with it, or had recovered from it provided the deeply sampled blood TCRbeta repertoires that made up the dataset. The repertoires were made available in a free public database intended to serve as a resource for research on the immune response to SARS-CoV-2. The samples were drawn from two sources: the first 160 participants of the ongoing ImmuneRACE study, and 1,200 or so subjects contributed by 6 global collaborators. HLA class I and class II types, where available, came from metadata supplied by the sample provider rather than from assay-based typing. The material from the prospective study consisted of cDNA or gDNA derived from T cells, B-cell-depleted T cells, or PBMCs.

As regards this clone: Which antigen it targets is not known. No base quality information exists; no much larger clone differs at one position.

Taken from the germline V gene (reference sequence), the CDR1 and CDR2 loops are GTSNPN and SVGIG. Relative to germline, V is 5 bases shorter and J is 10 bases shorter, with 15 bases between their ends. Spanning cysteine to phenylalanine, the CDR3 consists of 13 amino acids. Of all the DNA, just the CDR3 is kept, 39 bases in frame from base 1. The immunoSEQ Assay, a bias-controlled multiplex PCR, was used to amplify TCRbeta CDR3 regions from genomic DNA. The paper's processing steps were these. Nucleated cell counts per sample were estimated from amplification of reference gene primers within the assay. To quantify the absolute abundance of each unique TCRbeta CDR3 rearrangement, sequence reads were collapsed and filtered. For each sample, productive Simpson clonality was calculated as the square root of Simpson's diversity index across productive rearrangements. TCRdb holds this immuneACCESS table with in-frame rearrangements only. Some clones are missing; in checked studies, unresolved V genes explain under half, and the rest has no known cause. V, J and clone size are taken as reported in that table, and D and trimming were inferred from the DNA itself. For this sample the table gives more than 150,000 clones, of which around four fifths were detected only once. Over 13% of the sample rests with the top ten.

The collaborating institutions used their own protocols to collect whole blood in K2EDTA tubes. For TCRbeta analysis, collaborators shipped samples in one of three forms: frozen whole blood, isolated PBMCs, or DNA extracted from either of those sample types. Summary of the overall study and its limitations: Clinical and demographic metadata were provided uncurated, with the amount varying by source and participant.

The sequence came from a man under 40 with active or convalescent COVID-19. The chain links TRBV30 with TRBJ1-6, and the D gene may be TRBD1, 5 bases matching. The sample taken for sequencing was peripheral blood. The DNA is TGTGCCTGGGGAACGGGGGTCGGGTCACCCCTCCACTTT. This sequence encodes CAWGTGVGSPLHF.